A selection of T cell receptor beta chains follows, all from one sample in a study of cytomegalovirus exposure and HLA in healthy donors. Some clones are missing from TCRdb's copy, which holds only in-frame ones; the method was immunoSEQ multiplex PCR. The sample records around 200,000 clones, roughly three quarters being singletons. Input material: PBMCs. These receptor sequences come from a man aged 50 to 60 in good health and CMV-seronegative. Both conserved end residues are part of each CDR3. Fields, in order: D gene, clone size, J gene, V gene, CDR3 DNA, CDR3 protein. A D gene is named only where the DNA matches it firmly. Not every row has a clone size; where given, it reads once, few, many or a size class.

D: TRBD2; size: NA; J: TRBJ2-7; V: TRBV19; DNA: TGTGCCAGTAGTACCCTAGCGGGAGGGCTGTACGAGCAGTACTTC; CDR3: CASSTLAGGLYEQYF
D: NA; size: NA; J: TRBJ2-7; V: TRBV27; DNA: TGTGCCAGCAGTTTAGGGCCAACCTACGAGCAGTACTTC; CDR3: CASSLGPTYEQYF
D: NA; size: few; J: TRBJ1-4; V: TRBV2; DNA: TGTGCCAGTTATTCGCGGGCAACTAATGAAAAACTGTTTTTT; CDR3: CASYSRATNEKLFF
D: NA; size: NA; J: TRBJ2-2; V: TRBV7-8; DNA: TGTGCCAGCAGCTTAAGGCAGGGTTTTGGATCCGGGGAGCTGTTTTTT; CDR3: CASSLRQGFGSGELFF
D: NA; size: NA; J: TRBJ1-2; V: TRBV6-1; DNA: TGTGCCAGCAGTGAAGCGGGACTCGGTGGCTACACCTTC; CDR3: CASSEAGLGGYTF
D: TRBD1; size: NA; J: TRBJ1-1; V: TRBV11-2; DNA: TGTGCCAGCAGCTATAAGCCGGGACAGCCGCCTGAAGCTTTCTTT; CDR3: CASSYKPGQPPEAFF
D: NA; size: NA; J: TRBJ1-4; V: TRBV7-6; DNA: TGTGCCAGCAGCTTGAGTGTAACTAATGAAAAACTGTTTTTT; CDR3: CASSLSVTNEKLFF
D: TRBD2; size: NA; J: TRBJ2-7; V: TRBV27; DNA: TGTGCCAGCCGACTAGCGGGAGCCCGCGAGCAGTACTTC; CDR3: CASRLAGAREQYF
D: TRBD2; size: NA; J: TRBJ2-5; V: TRBV5-4; DNA: TGTGCCAGCAGCAGCGGGACTAGCGGGAGACTCGGTGGGGAGACCCAGTACTTC; CDR3: CASSSGTSGRLGGETQYF
D: NA; size: NA; J: TRBJ2-7; V: TRBV29-1; DNA: TGCAGCGTTGTAGACTTGTTATACGAGCAGTACTTC; CDR3: CSVVDLLYEQYF
D: TRBD2; size: NA; J: TRBJ2-3; V: TRBV7-9; DNA: TGTGCCAGCAGCTTATACGGCGCTAGCGGGAGGCAGACAGATACGCAGTATTTT; CDR3: CASSLYGASGRQTDTQYF
D: TRBD1; size: NA; J: TRBJ1-4; V: TRBV7-8; DNA: TGTGCCAGCAGCTTAGCGCGGGGGATCGACAGGGGCGCAACTAATGAAAAACTGTTTTTT; CDR3: CASSLARGIDRGATNEKLFF
D: TRBD1; size: NA; J: TRBJ2-5; V: TRBV7-9; DNA: TGTGCCAGCAGCTTGGACCAAGGGGGCTCGGAGACCCAGTACTTC; CDR3: CASSLDQGGSETQYF
D: NA; size: NA; J: TRBJ1-2; V: TRBV7-9; DNA: TGTGCCAGCAGCCCCTCCGCAGGGGCTCGCTATGGCTACACCTTC; CDR3: CASSPSAGARYGYTF
D: TRBD1; size: NA; J: TRBJ1-1; V: TRBV27; DNA: TGTGCCAGCAGTCGAGGCCGACAGGGCTCCGCTGAAGCTTTCTTT; CDR3: CASSRGRQGSAEAFF
D: NA; size: few; J: TRBJ2-6; V: TRBV5-1; DNA: TGCGCCAGCAGCTTAGGGGCTGGGGCCAACGTCCTGACTTTC; CDR3: CASSLGAGANVLTF
D: NA; size: NA; J: TRBJ1-4; V: TRBV15; DNA: TGTGCCACCAGCAGAGCGGAGGGATGGGTTGAAAAACTGTTTTTT; CDR3: CATSRAEGWVEKLFF
D: NA; size: NA; J: TRBJ2-7; V: TRBV5-1; DNA: TGCGCCAGCAGCTTGTCGGGGGACTACGAGCAGTACTTC; CDR3: CASSLSGDYEQYF
D: TRBD2; size: few; J: TRBJ2-1; V: TRBV4-1; DNA: TGCGCCAGCAGCCAACTCCCCGGGACTAGCGGGAGTAATGAGCAGTTCTTC; CDR3: CASSQLPGTSGSNEQFF
D: TRBD1; size: NA; J: TRBJ2-2; V: TRBV5-4; DNA: TGTGCCAGCAGCTCAGCAAGGGGGCGCACCACCGGGGAGCTGTTTTTT; CDR3: CASSSARGRTTGELFF
D: NA; size: NA; J: TRBJ1-1; V: TRBV27; DNA: TGTGCCAGCAGTTTAATGGGACAAGTGAACACTGAAGCTTTCTTT; CDR3: CASSLMGQVNTEAFF
D: TRBD1; size: NA; J: TRBJ2-1; V: TRBV19; DNA: TGTGCCAGTAGTACCCGGGACAGGTTGAAAGGTGAGCAGTTCTTC; CDR3: CASSTRDRLKGEQFF
D: NA; size: NA; J: TRBJ2-7; V: TRBV5-1; DNA: TGCGCCAGCAGCTTGGCCTGGGAGCCCGGGGTCTACGAGCAGTACTTC; CDR3: CASSLAWEPGVYEQYF
D: NA; size: NA; J: TRBJ2-3; V: TRBV6-5; DNA: TGTGCCAGCACTTTGACTGGATCTAGCACAGATACGCAGTATTTT; CDR3: CASTLTGSSTDTQYF
D: NA; size: NA; J: TRBJ1-2; V: TRBV19; DNA: TGTGCCAGTAGTTCGATCGGGGGAACTAACTATGGCTACACCTTC; CDR3: CASSSIGGTNYGYTF
D: NA; size: NA; J: TRBJ2-3; V: TRBV4-2; DNA: TGTGCCAGCAGCCACGCTCTGGAGGTGGAAAGCACAGATACGCAGTATTTT; CDR3: CASSHALEVESTDTQYF
D: NA; size: few; J: TRBJ1-5; V: TRBV2; DNA: TGTGCCAGCACTTTGGGCGCCGGTCAGCCCCAGCATTTT; CDR3: CASTLGAGQPQHF
D: NA; size: NA; J: TRBJ2-7; V: TRBV4-1; DNA: TGCGCCAGCAGCCACGGGTCTCTCTACGAAACCTACGAGCAGTACTTC; CDR3: CASSHGSLYETYEQYF
D: TRBD2; size: NA; J: TRBJ2-1; V: TRBV10-3; DNA: TGTGCCATCAGTGCGCGGACTAGCTTAGACAATGAGCAGTTCTTC; CDR3: CAISARTSLDNEQFF
D: NA; size: NA; J: TRBJ2-7; V: TRBV5-6; DNA: TGTGCCAGCAGCTTGGGACGGGCCTACGAGCAGTACTTC; CDR3: CASSLGRAYEQYF
D: NA; size: NA; J: TRBJ1-2; V: TRBV28; DNA: TGTGCCAGTTATAGGTTGAGGGGGTATGGCTACACCTTC; CDR3: CASYRLRGYGYTF
D: TRBD1; size: NA; J: TRBJ2-7; V: TRBV7-9; DNA: TGTGCCAGCAGCTTATCTCCGGGACAGAGATACGAGCAGTACTTC; CDR3: CASSLSPGQRYEQYF
D: NA; size: NA; J: TRBJ2-3; V: TRBV10-3; DNA: TGTGCCATCAGGAATCCGGGCACAGATACGCAGTATTTT; CDR3: CAIRNPGTDTQYF
D: TRBD2; size: few; J: TRBJ2-7; V: TRBV5-1; DNA: TGCGCCAGCAGCCATGGACTAGCGGGAGGGGCCTCCTACGAGCAGTACTTC; CDR3: CASSHGLAGGASYEQYF
D: NA; size: NA; J: TRBJ1-2; V: TRBV20-1; DNA: TGCAGTGCAGCTAGGGGGAACGGCTACACCTTC; CDR3: CSAARGNGYTF
D: TRBD1; size: NA; J: TRBJ1-1; V: TRBV25-1; DNA: TGTGCCAGCAGTGCTCTGGACAGGGTGGCTTTCTTT; CDR3: CASSALDRVAFF
D: NA; size: NA; J: TRBJ1-2; V: TRBV5-1; DNA: TGCGCCAGCAGCTTGGATTTGCAGGGCGGAGGCTACACCTTC; CDR3: CASSLDLQGGGYTF
D: NA; size: NA; J: TRBJ2-1; V: TRBV19; DNA: TGTGCCAGTAGAGACCAGCGGGCTGAGCAGTTCTTC; CDR3: CASRDQRAEQFF
D: NA; size: NA; J: TRBJ2-3; V: TRBV10-1; DNA: TGCGCCAGCAGTGCCACTCTTCCCACAGATACGCAGTATTTT; CDR3: CASSATLPTDTQYF